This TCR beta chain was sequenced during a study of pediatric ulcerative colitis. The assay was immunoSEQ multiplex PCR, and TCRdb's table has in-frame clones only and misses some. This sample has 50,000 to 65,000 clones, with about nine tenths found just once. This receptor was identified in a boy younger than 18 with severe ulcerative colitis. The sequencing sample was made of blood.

Written as DNA, the CDR3 is TGTGCCAGCAGTGTCCCAGGCACCGGGGAGCTGTTTTTT. This translates into CASSVPGTGELFF. V and J are TRBV6-5 and TRBJ2-2; D unresolved. V gave up 5 bases and J gave up 4 bases, with 8 bases separating them. In germline, CDR1 is MNHEY, CDR2 SVGAGI. This CDR3 has 13 amino acids.